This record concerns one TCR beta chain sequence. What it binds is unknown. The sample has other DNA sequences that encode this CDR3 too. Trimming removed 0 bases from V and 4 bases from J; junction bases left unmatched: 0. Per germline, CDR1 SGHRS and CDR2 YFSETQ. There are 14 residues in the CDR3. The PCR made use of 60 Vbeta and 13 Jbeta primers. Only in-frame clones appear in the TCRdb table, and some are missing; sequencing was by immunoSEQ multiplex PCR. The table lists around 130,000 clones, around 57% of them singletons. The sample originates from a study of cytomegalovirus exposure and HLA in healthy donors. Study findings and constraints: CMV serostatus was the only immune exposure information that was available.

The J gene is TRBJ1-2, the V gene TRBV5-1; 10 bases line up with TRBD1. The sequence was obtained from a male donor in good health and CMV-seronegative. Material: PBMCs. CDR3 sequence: CASSLGDRGYGYTF. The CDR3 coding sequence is TGCGCCAGCAGCTTGGGGGACAGGGGCTATGGCTACACCTTC.